This T cell receptor (beta chain) was sequenced for a study of blood T cell repertoires in COVID-19. Study information: The United States, Italy and Spain supplied acute and convalescent COVID-19 samples. T cells, B-cell-depleted T cells, or PBMCs provided the cDNA or gDNA that served as material.

In the study's own analysis: From reference gene primer amplification, estimates of nucleated cell counts were derived. Here immunoSEQ multiplex PCR was the method, and the copy in TCRdb shows in-frame clones only, minus some. V and J calls and clone size are as listed in that table; D and trimming were resolved from the DNA. This table has about 500,000 clones, roughly 91% appearing once. The length of the CDR3 is 16 residues. Germline V gives CDR1 MNHNS, CDR2 SASEGT. Trimming removed 4 bases from V and 7 bases from J; junction bases left unmatched: 10. Seattle's enrolled individuals joined amid active infection and were then monitored longitudinally.

The sequenced sample was peripheral blood. This sequence was found in a woman in her forties or fifties with COVID-19, enrolled during active disease. This sequence joins TRBV6-1 and TRBJ1-4, with 9 nucleotides matching TRBD1. CDR3 loop: CASSGRGTGFGEKLFF. CDR3 nucleotides: TGTGCCAGCAGTGGCCGAGGGACAGGGTTCGGTGAAAAACTGTTTTTT.